The source of this TCR beta chain is a study of CD8 T cells in Susac syndrome. Random hexamers were used to reverse transcribe 0.5 to 1 ug of RNA. TCRdb independently ran MiXCR on the immunoSEQ multiplex PCR reads; one entry per CDR3 protein. The sample consists of 120,000 or so distinct CDR3 sequences, roughly 94% of them appearing once. V was pared by 2 bases and J by 2 bases, with 13 bases between. The CDR3 consists of 16 residues. Germline V CDR1 and CDR2: MNHEY, SMNVEV (reference sequence). Study-level results: Acknowledgment was made by the study that its TCR sequencing and HLA analysis involved a relatively small number of individuals. Susac CD8+ clonal expansion peaked in TEMRA cells and active patients.

This clonotype was seen only once. Its antigen is currently unknown. This TCR came from a human donor with Susac syndrome. The chain links TRBV27 to TRBJ2-4; possibly TRBD2 for D (5 bases). The sample comprised CD8+ T cells from PBMCs. The CDR3 region has the DNA TGTGCCAGCAGTTTAACGCCCGCCGGGACCAAAAACATTCAGTACTTC. This sequence encodes CASSLTPAGTKNIQYF.